Presented here are 14 T cell receptor beta chains from one specimen sequenced in a study of neoadjuvant anti-PD-1 for oral cavity cancer. The repertoire was sequenced with immunoSEQ multiplex PCR; TCRdb's copy has only in-frame clones and lacks some. This sample has 20,000 to 25,000 clones, with under 55% found just once. The time point is: after neoadjuvant nivolumab, at surgical resection. The source was tumor tissue, collected after nivolumab (anti-PD-1) treatment. The receptor set was obtained from a person between 40 and 80 years old with oral cavity squamous cell carcinoma.

This clone has only one observation. This chain joins TRBV6-5 and TRBJ2-5; either TRBD1 or TRBD2 may supply D (6 bases each). Trimming left V 0 bases short and J 4 bases short, with 15 bases between. This CDR3 comprises 16 residues. CDR1 is MNHEY and CDR2 is SVGAGI in the germline V gene. The CDR3 coding sequence is TGTGCCAGCAGTTACTCGGCCTTTGGGGGGCGAGAGACCCAGTACTTC. It yields the protein CASSYSAFGGRETQYF.

CDR3 residues: CASSSRTGGPYNEQFF. The CDR3 DNA reads as TGTGCCAGCAGTTCTCGGACAGGGGGCCCCTACAATGAGCAGTTCTTC. This chain connects TRBV27 to TRBJ2-1, with TRBD1 matching over 11 bases. This CDR3 comprises 16 residues. The J segment lost 2 bases and the V segment lost 4 bases, leaving 4 bases of the junction unmatched. The germline V gene has CDR1 MNHEY and CDR2 SMNVEV (reference sequence).

The chain couples TRBV21-1 to TRBJ2-3; TRBD1 was called by the table and not checked on the DNA. TRBV21-1 is a pseudogene. The CDR3 is 16 amino acids. In DNA form, the CDR3 reads TGTGCCAGCGGCTTCTCCAGGGGGCATGGCACAGATACGCAGTATTTT. Residues: CASGFSRGHGTDTQYF.

The rearrangement joins TRBV7-8 to TRBJ2-7; unclear D gene. The CDR3 is made up of 14 amino acids. CDR1 and CDR2 (germline): SGHVS, FQNEAQ. V lost 4 bases and J 1 base, leaving 11 bases between the germline ends. The CDR3 sequence: CASSYDSLSYEQYF. The CDR3 bases are TGTGCCAGCAGCTATGATTCCCTTTCCTACGAGCAGTACTTC.

The V gene is TRBV2, the J gene TRBJ2-7, with D perhaps matching TRBD2 (6 bases). This CDR3 contains 18 residues. Trimming took off 4 bases at V and 10 bases at J, with 32 bases between the two ends. Per the germline V gene, CDR1 is SNHLY and CDR2 is FYNNEI. The CDR3 loop is CASSARSNRDFRPPPQYF. The CDR3 bases are TGTGCCAGCAGTGCGAGAAGTAACCGGGACTTTCGTCCACCTCCACAGTACTTC.

This clone has a single count. The V call is TRBV5-4, the J call TRBJ2-7; 11 bases line up with TRBD1. The length of the CDR3 is 17 residues. Germline V gene data show CDR1 as SGHNT and CDR2 as YYREEE (reference sequence). V was pared by 4 bases and J by 3 bases, with 12 bases of the junction left unmatched. CDR3 protein: CASSQENPGTGGYEQYF. CDR3 nucleotide sequence: TGTGCCAGCAGCCAAGAAAATCCCGGGACAGGGGGCTACGAGCAGTACTTC.

The rearrangement uses TRBV7-8 and TRBJ1-6; D is possibly TRBD1 (5 bases). Germline V gene sequence: CDR1 SGHVS, CDR2 FQNEAQ. The CDR3 length is 15 residues. V was shortened by 5 bases and J by 3 bases, with 11 bases between the two germline ends. CDR3 sequence (DNA): TGTGCCAGCAGCCGACGAGGGGTCTATAATTCACCCCTCCACTTT. It yields the protein CASSRRGVYNSPLHF.

This clone is categorized as large. This chain connects TRBV30 to TRBJ1-1, with a possible D match to TRBD1 (5 bases). This CDR3 has 14 residues. Per germline, CDR1 GTSNPN and CDR2 SVGIG (reference sequence). The V end was cut by 4 bases, the J end by 7 bases, with 19 bases between. CDR3: CAWTGFGGEFEAFF. The CDR3 nucleotides read TGTGCCTGGACAGGGTTCGGCGGTGAGTTTGAAGCTTTCTTT.

This clone was detected ten times or more. The chain joins TRBV7-7 to TRBJ2-2; 7 positions match TRBD1. CDR1 is SSHAT and CDR2 is FNYEAQ in the germline V gene (reference sequence). CDR3 length: 13 amino acids. Germline trimming cut 5 bases from V and 6 bases from J; bases unmatched to any gene: 3. DNA for the CDR3: TGTGCCAGCAGCATAGACAGGGCCGGGGAGCTGTTTTTT. It is translated as CASSIDRAGELFF. Complete variable domain (other parts from reference TRBV7-7 and TRBJ2-2): GAGVSQSPRYKVTKRGQDVTLRCDPISSHATLYWYQQALGQGPEFLTYFNYEAQPDKSGLPSDRFSAERPEGSISTLTIQRTEQRDSAMYRCASSIDRAGELFFGEGSRLTVL.

The V call is TRBV2, the J call TRBJ1-2, with D perhaps TRBD1 (5 bases). In germline, CDR1 is SNHLY, CDR2 FYNNEI. Deletions cut 2 bases from V and 6 bases from J, with 19 bases between. CDR3 length equals 16 residues. The CDR3, as DNA: TGTGCCAGCAGTGAATGGGGGGGAGGTGGGAAGGATGGCTACACCTTC. Translation: CASSEWGGGGKDGYTF.

This clone was seen only once. V usage is TRBV5-8 and J usage is TRBJ1-6; TRBD1 aligns across 12 bases. The germline gives CDR1 SGHTS, CDR2 YDEGEE. V trimming: 4 bases; J trimming: 7 bases; junction bases outside the gene matches: 6. This CDR3 region has 16 residues. CDR3 DNA sequence: TGTGCCAGCAGCGAGGGACAGGGGGCGCGAAATTCACCCCTCCACTTT. Translated: CASSEGQGARNSPLHF.

V and J are TRBV4-2 and TRBJ1-5; D is unclear. The CDR3 sequence is 13 residues long. Germline CDR1 and CDR2: LGHNA and YNFKEQ. Between the trimmed V and J ends, which lost 0 bases and 7 bases, there was a span of 7 bases. The CDR3 bases are TGTGCCAGCAGCCAAGATCTTCCACAGCCCCAGCATTTT. Translation gives CASSQDLPQPQHF.

The chain is built from TRBV28 and TRBJ1-2; D gene ambiguous. In germline, CDR1 is MDHEN, CDR2 SYDVKM. The CDR3 covers 11 residues. V dropped 6 bases and J dropped 1 base, with 3 bases sitting between them. CDR3 bases: TGTGCCAGCAGGGATAACTATGGCTACACCTTC. This codes for CASRDNYGYTF.

This clone showed up just a few times. This chain links TRBV10-3 with TRBJ1-1; no firm D call. Germline values: CDR1 ENHRY, CDR2 SYGVKD. CDR3 length: 13 amino acids. V shed 4 bases and J shed 1 base, with 7 bases lying between them. The CDR3 region is CAISGVSNTEAFF. In nucleotides, the CDR3 is TGTGCCATCAGTGGAGTCTCGAACACTGAAGCTTTCTTT.